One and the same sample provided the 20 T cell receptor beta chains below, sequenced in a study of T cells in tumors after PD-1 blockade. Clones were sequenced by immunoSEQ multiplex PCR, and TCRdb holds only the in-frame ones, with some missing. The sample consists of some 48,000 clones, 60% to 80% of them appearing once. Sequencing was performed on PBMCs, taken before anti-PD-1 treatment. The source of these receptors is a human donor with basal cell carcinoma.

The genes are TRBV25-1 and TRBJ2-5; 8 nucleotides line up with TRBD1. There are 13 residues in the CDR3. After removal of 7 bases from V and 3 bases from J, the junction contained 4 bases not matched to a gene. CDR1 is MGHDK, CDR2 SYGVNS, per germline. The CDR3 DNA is TGTGCCAGCACAGACAGGGGAAAAGAGACCCAGTACTTC. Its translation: CASTDRGKETQYF.

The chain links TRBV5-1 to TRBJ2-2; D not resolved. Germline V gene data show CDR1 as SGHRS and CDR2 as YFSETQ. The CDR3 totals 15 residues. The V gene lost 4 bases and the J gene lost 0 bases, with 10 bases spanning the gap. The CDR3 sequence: CASSLWFANTGELFF. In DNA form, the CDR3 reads TGCGCCAGCAGCCTGTGGTTCGCGAACACCGGGGAGCTGTTTTTT.

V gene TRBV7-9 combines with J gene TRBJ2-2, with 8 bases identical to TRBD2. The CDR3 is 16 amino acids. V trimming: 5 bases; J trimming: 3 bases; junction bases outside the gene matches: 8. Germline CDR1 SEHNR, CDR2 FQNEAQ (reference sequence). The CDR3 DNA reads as TGTGCCAGCAGCCCCCAACGAGCGGGAGACACCGGGGAGCTGTTTTTT. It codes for CASSPQRAGDTGELFF.

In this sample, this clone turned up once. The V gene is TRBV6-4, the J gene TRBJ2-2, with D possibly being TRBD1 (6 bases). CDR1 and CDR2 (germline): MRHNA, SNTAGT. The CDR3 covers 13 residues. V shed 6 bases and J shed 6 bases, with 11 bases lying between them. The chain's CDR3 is CASSVTGSGELFF. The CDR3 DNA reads TGTGCCAGCAGCGTCACAGGGTCCGGGGAGCTGTTTTTT.

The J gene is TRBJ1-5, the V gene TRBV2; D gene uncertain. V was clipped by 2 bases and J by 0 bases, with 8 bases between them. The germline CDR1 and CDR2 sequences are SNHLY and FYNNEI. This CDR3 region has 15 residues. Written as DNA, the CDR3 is TGTGCCAGCAGTGAAAAGGGCCTTAGCAATCAGCCCCAGCATTTT. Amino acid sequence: CASSEKGLSNQPQHF.

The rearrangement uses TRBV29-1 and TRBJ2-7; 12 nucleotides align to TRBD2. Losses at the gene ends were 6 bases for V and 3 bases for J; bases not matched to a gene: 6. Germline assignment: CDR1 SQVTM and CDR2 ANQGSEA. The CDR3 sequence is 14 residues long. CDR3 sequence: CSVEGLAGIYEQYF. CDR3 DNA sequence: TGCAGCGTCGAGGGACTAGCGGGTATCTACGAGCAGTACTTC.

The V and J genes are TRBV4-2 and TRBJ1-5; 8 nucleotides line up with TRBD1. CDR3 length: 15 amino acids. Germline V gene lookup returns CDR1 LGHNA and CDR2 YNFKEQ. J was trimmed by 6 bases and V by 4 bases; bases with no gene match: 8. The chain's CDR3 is CASSLETGGGQPQHF. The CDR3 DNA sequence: TGTGCCAGCAGCCTTGAAACAGGGGGTGGTCAGCCCCAGCATTTT.

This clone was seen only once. The chain's CDR3 is CASSPWTGGGSGYTF. The CDR3 coding sequence is TGTGCCAGCAGCCCCTGGACAGGGGGCGGGAGCGGCTACACCTTC. The V and J genes are TRBV28 and TRBJ1-2; 11 bases agree with TRBD1. The CDR3 totals 15 residues. The germline gives CDR1 MDHEN, CDR2 SYDVKM. V lost 6 bases and J lost 8; bases outside the gene matches: 11.

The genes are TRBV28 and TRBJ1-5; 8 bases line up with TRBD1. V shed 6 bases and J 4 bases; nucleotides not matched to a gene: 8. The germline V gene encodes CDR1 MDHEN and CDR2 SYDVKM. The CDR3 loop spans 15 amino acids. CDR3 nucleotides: TGTGCCAGCAGACCACCAGGGGGCGCGAATCAGCCCCAGCATTTT. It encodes CASRPPGGANQPQHF.

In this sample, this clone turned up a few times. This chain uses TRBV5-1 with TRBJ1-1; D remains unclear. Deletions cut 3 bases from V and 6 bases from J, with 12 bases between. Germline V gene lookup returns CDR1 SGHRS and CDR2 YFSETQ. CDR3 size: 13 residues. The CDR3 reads CASSYRVGAEAFF. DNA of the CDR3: TGCGCCAGCAGCTATCGGGTTGGAGCTGAAGCTTTCTTT.

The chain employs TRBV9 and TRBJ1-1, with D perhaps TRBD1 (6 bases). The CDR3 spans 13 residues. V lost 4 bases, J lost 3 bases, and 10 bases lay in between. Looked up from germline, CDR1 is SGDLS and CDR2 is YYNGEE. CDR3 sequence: CASSYGQHTEAFF. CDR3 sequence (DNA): TGTGCCAGCAGCTACGGACAGCACACTGAAGCTTTCTTT. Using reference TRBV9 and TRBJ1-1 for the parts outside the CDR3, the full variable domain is DSGVTQTPKHLITATGQRVTLRCSPRSGDLSVYWYQQSLDQGLQFLIQYYNGEERAKGNILERFSAQQFPDLHSELNLSSLELGDSALYFCASSYGQHTEAFFGQGTRLTVV.

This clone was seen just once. CDR3 coding DNA: TGTGCCAGCAGTCCGACACCATCCACAGATACGCAGTATTTT. As protein: CASSPTPSTDTQYF. V gene TRBV6-4 combines with J gene TRBJ2-3, with no clear D. The V and J ends lost 5 bases and 2 bases respectively, with 11 bases between them. CDR1 and CDR2 from the germline V gene are MRHNA and SNTAGT. This CDR3 comprises 14 residues.

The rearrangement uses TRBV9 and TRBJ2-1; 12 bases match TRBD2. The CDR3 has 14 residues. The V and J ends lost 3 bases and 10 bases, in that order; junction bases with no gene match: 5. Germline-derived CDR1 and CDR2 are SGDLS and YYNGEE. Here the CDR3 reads CASSASGGVQEQFF. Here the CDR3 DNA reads TGTGCCAGCAGCGCTAGCGGGGGGGTCCAGGAGCAGTTCTTC.

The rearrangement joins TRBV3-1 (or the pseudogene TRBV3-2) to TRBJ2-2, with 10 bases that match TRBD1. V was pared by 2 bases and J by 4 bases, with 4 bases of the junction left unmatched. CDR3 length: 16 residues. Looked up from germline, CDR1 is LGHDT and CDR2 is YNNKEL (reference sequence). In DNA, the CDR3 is TGTGCCAGCAGCCAACTCGGGACAGGGGCCACCGGGGAGCTGTTTTTT. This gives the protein CASSQLGTGATGELFF.

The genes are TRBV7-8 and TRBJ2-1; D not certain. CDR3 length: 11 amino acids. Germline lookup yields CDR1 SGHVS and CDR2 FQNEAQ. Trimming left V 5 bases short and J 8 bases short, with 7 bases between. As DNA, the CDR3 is TGTGCCAGCAGCCTCGTCCATGAGCAGTTCTTC. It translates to CASSLVHEQFF.

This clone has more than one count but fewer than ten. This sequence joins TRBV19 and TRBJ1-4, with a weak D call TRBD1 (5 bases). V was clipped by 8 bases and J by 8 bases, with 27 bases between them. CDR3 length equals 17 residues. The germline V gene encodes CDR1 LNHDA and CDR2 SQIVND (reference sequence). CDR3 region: CASSISGRFETGEKLFF. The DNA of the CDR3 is TGTGCCAGTTCAATATCGGGACGGTTTGAAACGGGGGAAAAACTGTTTTTT. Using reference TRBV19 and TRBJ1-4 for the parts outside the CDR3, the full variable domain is DGGITQSPKYLFRKEGQNVTLSCEQNLNHDAMYWYRQDPGQGLRLIYYSQIVNDFQKGDIAEGYSVSREKKESFPLTVTSAQKNPTAFYLCASSISGRFETGEKLFFGSGTQLSVL.

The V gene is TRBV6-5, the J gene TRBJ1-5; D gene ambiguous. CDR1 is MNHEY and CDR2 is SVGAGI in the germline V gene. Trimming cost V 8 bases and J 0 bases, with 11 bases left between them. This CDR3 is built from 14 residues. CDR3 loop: CASWASYSNQPQHF. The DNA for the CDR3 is TGTGCCAGCTGGGCATCTTATAGCAATCAGCCCCAGCATTTT.

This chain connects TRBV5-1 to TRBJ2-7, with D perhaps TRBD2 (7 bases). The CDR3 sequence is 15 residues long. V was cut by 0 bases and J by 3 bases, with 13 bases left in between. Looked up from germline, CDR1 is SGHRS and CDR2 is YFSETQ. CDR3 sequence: CASSLDQRGHYEQYF. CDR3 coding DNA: TGCGCCAGCAGCTTGGATCAGCGGGGACACTACGAGCAGTACTTC.

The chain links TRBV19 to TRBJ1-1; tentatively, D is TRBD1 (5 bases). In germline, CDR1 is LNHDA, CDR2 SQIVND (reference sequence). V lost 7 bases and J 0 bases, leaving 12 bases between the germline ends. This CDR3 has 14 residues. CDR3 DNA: TGTGCCAGTATTCCCGGGGGAGTGAACACTGAAGCTTTCTTT. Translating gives CASIPGGVNTEAFF.

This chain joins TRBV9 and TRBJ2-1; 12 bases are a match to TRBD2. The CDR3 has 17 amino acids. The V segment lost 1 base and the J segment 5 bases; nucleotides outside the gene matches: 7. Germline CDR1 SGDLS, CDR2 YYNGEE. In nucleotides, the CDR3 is TGTGCCAGCAGCGTATCCTTGACTAGCGGGGGTCACAATGAGCAGTTCTTC. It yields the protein CASSVSLTSGGHNEQFF.